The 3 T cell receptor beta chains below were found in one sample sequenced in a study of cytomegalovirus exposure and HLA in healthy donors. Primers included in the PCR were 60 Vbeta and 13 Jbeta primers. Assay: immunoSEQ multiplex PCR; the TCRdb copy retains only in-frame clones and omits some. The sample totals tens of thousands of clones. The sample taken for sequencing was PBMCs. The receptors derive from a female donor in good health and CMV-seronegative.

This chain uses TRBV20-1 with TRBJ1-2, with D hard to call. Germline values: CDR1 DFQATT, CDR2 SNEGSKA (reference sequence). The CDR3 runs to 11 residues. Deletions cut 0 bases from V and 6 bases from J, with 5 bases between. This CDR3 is CSARDLDGYTF. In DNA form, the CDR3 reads TGCAGTGCTAGAGATCTTGATGGCTACACCTTC.

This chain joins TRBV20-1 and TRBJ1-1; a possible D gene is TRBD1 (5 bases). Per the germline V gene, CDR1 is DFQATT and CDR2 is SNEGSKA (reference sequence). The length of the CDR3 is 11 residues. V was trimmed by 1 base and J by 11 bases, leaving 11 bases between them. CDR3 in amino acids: CSARGPNRAFF. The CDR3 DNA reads TGCAGTGCTAGAGGCCCCAACAGGGCTTTCTTT.

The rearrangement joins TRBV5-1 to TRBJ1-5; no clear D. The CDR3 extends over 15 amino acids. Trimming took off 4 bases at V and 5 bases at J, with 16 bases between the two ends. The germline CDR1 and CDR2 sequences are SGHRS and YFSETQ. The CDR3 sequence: CASSPGGGSDQPQHF. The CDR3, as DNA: TGCGCCAGCAGCCCGGGTGGAGGGAGCGATCAGCCCCAGCATTTT.